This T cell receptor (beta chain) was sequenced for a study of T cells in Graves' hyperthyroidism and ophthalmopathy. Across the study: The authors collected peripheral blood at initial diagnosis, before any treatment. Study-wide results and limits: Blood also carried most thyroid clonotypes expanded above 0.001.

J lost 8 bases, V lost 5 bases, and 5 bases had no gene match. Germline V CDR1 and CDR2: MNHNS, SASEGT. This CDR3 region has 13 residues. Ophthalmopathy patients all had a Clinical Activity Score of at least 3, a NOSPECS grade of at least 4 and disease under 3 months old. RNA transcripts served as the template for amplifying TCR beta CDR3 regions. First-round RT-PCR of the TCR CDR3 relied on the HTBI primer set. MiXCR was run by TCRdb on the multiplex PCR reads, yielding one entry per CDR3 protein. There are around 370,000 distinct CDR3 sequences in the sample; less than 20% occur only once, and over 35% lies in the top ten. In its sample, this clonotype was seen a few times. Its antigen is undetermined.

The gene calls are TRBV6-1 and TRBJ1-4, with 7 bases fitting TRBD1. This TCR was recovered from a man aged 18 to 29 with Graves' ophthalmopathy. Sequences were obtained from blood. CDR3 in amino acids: CASSSQGIEKLFF. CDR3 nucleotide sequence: TGTGCCAGCAGTTCACAGGGGATAGAAAAACTGTTTTTT.